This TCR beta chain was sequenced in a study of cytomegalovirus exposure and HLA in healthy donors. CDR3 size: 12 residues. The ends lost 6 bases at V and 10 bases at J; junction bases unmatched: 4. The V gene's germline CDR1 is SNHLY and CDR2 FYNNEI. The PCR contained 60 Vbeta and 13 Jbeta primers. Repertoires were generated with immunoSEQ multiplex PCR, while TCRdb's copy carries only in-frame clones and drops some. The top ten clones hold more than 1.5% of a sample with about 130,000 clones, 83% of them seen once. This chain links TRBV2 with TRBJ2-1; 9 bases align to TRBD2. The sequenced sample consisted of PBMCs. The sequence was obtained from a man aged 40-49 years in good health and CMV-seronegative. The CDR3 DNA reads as TGTGCCAGCAGGCCGACTAGCGGCGAGCAGTTCTTC. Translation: CASRPTSGEQFF.